The TCR beta chain under discussion was sequenced for a study of T-cell memory formation after mild COVID-19 (dated by TCRdb to the early 2020s). Regarding the study in general: TCR sequence clusters from the two donors were found to be largely donor specific. Two young, previously healthy adult volunteers, one female and one male, were included in the cohort. Longitudinal TCRalpha and TCRbeta repertoire sequencing tracked T-cell clones expanding and contracting after mild COVID-19 in a couple of donors. Beyond this particular receptor, the publication reports: Some responding clones were detected in pre-infection memory, suggesting pre-existing cross-reactive memory T cells joined the SARS-CoV-2 response. Whether the second-wave clones peaking on day 37 were SARS-CoV-2 specific was not confirmed. Only two mild cases were covered in the study, and larger cohorts including severe cases with pre-infection samples were considered necessary. Clones that contracted from day 15 to 85 showed balanced CD4/CD8 phenotypes, whereas a second wave of clones that expanded from day 15 to 37 leaned towards CD4+. Contracting CD4+ clones appeared mostly in the CM and EM memory subsets, whereas CD8+ clones were enriched in EMRA.

This clonotype was counted between two and nine times. No cognate antigen has been identified for it. No quality values exist for individual bases; no much larger clone is one base distant. The run used an Illumina NovaSeq 6000. Using 5'RACE with constant-segment primers, TCRalpha and TCRbeta cDNA libraries were constructed, with sample barcodes and unique molecular identifiers added in the process. Trizol reagent was used to extract RNA from every sample. The libraries were amplified in two PCR steps, and the second step added a second sample barcode and Illumina TruSeq adapters. Libraries were sequenced on an Illumina NovaSeq with 2 x 150 bp paired-end reads. Concerning the study's data processing: Reads were demultiplexed and collapsed into UMI-guided consensus sequences with migec v1.2.7. Using mixcr v2.1.11, UMI consensuses were aligned to TRA and TRB V and J templates and then assembled into clonotypes. A clonotype was counted as expanded or contracted only when both edgeR and NoisET called the clonotype significant, with the noise models trained on biological replicates. For edgeR calls, a false discovery rate-adjusted p below 0.01 and a log2 fold-change threshold of 1 were applied. PCA with hierarchical clustering of max-normalized trajectories of the 1000 most abundant clonotypes was used as exploratory dynamics analysis. Separately sequenced CD4+ and CD8+ repertoires were used to assign a CD4 or CD8 phenotype to each responding clone. TCRdb took the public reads, trimmed them with fastp at Q25, ran MiXCR for clone calling and kept in-frame beta chains. Rows are combined by CDR3 protein, so each entry shows the most common genes and DNA. V and J calls and clone size were set by TCRdb, not the authors. The table for this sample lists around 200,000 distinct CDR3 sequences; 9% to 10% of them were counted only once. The ten largest clonotypes hold 3% to 4% of the sample.

Looking up the germline V gene (reference sequence) yields CDR1 LGHDT and CDR2 YNNKEL. V is clipped by 0 bases and J by 4 bases, and the sequence between their germline boundaries is 9 bases long. The cysteine opens and the phenylalanine closes a CDR3 of 14 amino acids. Only CDR3 DNA remains: 42 bases, in frame from the first base. Ficoll-Paque density gradient centrifugation was the method used to isolate PBMCs. The chain links TRBV3-1 with TRBJ1-2; no D segment can be confidently identified. The sequence was collected from a man younger than 30 who had mild COVID-19 (a few samples of this study predate the infection). The sample titles of this study are shuffled in the database, so cell type and time point are left out; the donor was told from shared clones. Sequenced input: PBMCs or a T cell subset sorted from them (not recorded which). The CDR3 is CASSQDIRFYGYTF. The DNA sequence reads TGTGCCAGCAGCCAAGACATCAGGTTCTATGGCTACACCTTC.